This TCR beta chain was sequenced during a study of OX40 agonist ivuxolimab in advanced cancers. Study details: The patients received ivuxolimab by intravenous route every 2 weeks at 0.01 to 10 mg/kg.

J gave up 0 bases and V 5 bases, and 6 bases lay outside the gene matches. The germline V gene encodes CDR1 LNHDA and CDR2 SQIVND (reference sequence). This CDR3 contains 16 residues. Some clones are missing from TCRdb's copy, which holds only in-frame ones; the method was immunoSEQ multiplex PCR. The table includes just under 75,000 clones, approximately 90% detected once. Any history of autoimmune disease or systemic immunosuppression disqualified patients. This clonotype was sampled from an adult with an advanced solid tumor such as melanoma, head and neck, liver or kidney cancer. Sample: CD4+ or CD8+ T cells sorted from blood, taken in a trial of the OX40 agonist ivuxolimab. The chain recombines TRBV19 with TRBJ1-3; 8 bases agree with TRBD1. CDR3: CASSQGQEFSGNTIYF. The CDR3 DNA sequence: TGTGCCAGTAGTCAGGGACAGGAGTTCTCTGGAAACACCATATATTTT.